Below, 8 T cell receptor beta chains from the same sample are listed, as sequenced in a study of T cell repertoires in aging, cancer and after chemotherapy. The template was genomic DNA from peripheral blood, not RNA. Multiplex touch-down PCR with TRB-A/B primers amplified rearranged V-D-J TRB sequences. TCRdb redid the calling of the multiplex PCR reads with MiXCR, one entry per CDR3 protein. This sample has some 9,700 distinct CDR3 sequences, with roughly a third found just once. Sequencing was performed on blood. The receptor set was obtained from a human donor in good health. The donor label of this sample is uncertain.

J is TRBJ1-6 and V is TRBV7-2; D is perhaps TRBD1 (6 bases). Germline CDR1 and CDR2: SGHTA and FQGNSA. This CDR3 has 15 amino acids. The V gene lost 1 base and the J gene lost 7 bases, with 11 bases spanning the gap. The CDR3 DNA is TGTGCCAGCAGCTTAGAGACAGGCTTAAATTCACCCCTCCACTTT. Protein product: CASSLETGLNSPLHF.

This chain links TRBV19 with TRBJ1-3; D gene ambiguous. The CDR3 runs 14 residues. V lost 8 bases, J lost 0 bases, and 11 bases lay in between. Germline CDR1 is LNHDA and CDR2 is SQIVND (reference sequence). As DNA, the CDR3 is TGTGCCAGTGGGATGGTAGCCTCTGGAAACACCATATATTTT. This gives the protein CASGMVASGNTIYF.

The chain uses TRBV18 and TRBJ2-1; unclear D gene. CDR1 is KGHSH, CDR2 LQKENI, per germline. Trimming took off 3 bases at V and 1 base at J, with 13 bases between the two ends. The CDR3 is 16 residues long. The CDR3 DNA follows: TGTGCCAGCTCACCCCTCAACGGGCCATCCTACAATGAGCAGTTCTTC. It is translated as CASSPLNGPSYNEQFF.

The V call is TRBV5-4, the J call TRBJ1-1, with TRBD1 identical over 7 bases. The CDR3 has 14 amino acids. CDR1 and CDR2 (germline): SGHNT, YYREEE (reference sequence). The trim removed 2 bases at V and 7 bases at J, leaving 8 bases unmatched. The CDR3 nucleotides are TGTGCCAGCAGCTTTAAGGGGGCCATCGTTGAAGCTTTCTTT. This gives the protein CASSFKGAIVEAFF.

The chain carries TRBV12-3 or TRBV12-4 and TRBJ1-1; unclear D gene. V dropped 2 bases and J dropped 5 bases, with 9 bases sitting between them. The CDR3 has 13 amino acids. CDR3 bases: TGTGCCAGCAGTTTAAATCTGGGGACTGAAGCTTTCTTT. It translates to CASSLNLGTEAFF.

The genes are TRBV5-4 and TRBJ2-5; 8 bases are a match to TRBD2. Germline-derived CDR1 and CDR2 are SGHNT and YYREEE (reference sequence). CDR3 size: 16 residues. The V and J ends lost 1 base and 4 bases, in that order; junction bases with no gene match: 9. In DNA, the CDR3 is TGTGCCAGCAGCTTGCGCTCCGGGGGGGCTGGAGAGACCCAGTACTTC. It encodes CASSLRSGGAGETQYF.

The V call is TRBV7-9, the J call TRBJ2-1, with D perhaps TRBD1 or TRBD2 (5 bases each). V was pared by 1 base and J by 7 bases, with 14 bases between. The CDR3 spans 15 residues. The germline CDR1 and CDR2 sequences are SEHNR and FQNEAQ (reference sequence). CDR3 sequence: CASSLGGNEGNEQFF. CDR3 bases: TGTGCCAGCAGCTTAGGGGGTAACGAGGGGAATGAGCAGTTCTTC.

The V gene is TRBV20-1, the J gene TRBJ1-5, with a weak D call TRBD1 (6 bases). The V gene lost 5 bases and the J gene lost 4 bases, with 18 bases spanning the gap. The germline gives CDR1 DFQATT, CDR2 SNEGSKA (reference sequence). The CDR3 contains 15 residues. The CDR3 region is CSAPLGGQRNQPQHF. DNA for the CDR3: TGCAGTGCTCCCTTAGGCGGACAGAGAAATCAGCCCCAGCATTTT.